This T cell receptor (beta chain) is drawn from a study of control samples from healthy donors and cancer patients. TCRdb's copy holds only in-frame clones and misses some; the assay was immunoSEQ multiplex PCR. This sample yields 100,000 to 150,000 clones, of which 89% are seen a single time; roughly 40% belongs to the top ten. The sample consisted of blood. This sequence was found in a man in his fifties or sixties in good health.

CDR3 coding DNA: TGTGCCAGCAGTGATCCTGGCCTAGCGGGTGAGCAGTACTTC. This gives the protein CASSDPGLAGEQYF. V and J are TRBV2 and TRBJ2-7, with 8 nucleotides matching TRBD2. The CDR3 contains 14 residues. Losses at the gene ends were 3 bases for V and 7 bases for J; bases not matched to a gene: 8. Per the germline V gene, CDR1 is SNHLY and CDR2 is FYNNEI.